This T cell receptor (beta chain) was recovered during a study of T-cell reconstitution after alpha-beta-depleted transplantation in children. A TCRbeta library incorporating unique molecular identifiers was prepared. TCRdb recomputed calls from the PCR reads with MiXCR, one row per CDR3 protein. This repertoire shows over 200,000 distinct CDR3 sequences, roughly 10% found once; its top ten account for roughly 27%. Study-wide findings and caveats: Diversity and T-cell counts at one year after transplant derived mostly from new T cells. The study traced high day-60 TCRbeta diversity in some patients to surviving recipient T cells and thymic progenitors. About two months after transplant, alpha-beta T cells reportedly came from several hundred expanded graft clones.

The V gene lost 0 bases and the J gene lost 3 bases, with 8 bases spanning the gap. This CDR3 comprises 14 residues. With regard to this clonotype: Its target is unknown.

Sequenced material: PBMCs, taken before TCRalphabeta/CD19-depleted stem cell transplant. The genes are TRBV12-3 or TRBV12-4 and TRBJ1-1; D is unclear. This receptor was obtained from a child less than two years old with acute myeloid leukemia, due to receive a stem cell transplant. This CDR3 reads CASSLAYEDTEAFF. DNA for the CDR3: TGTGCCAGCAGTTTAGCCTACGAGGACACTGAAGCTTTCTTT.